The clone carrying this TCR beta chain appeared many times. Its antigen is unidentified. This sample is part of a study of glioma-infiltrating T cells. General study points: Non-neoplastic patients had below-expected tissue-blood divergence, while all gliomas exceeded expectation. Only very few CDR3 sequences appeared in both tissue and blood.

The iRepertoire nested amplicon-rescue multiplex PCR amplified TCR alpha and beta CDR3s from RNA. Tissue mRNA or PBMC total RNA, 100-400 ng, went into one-step reverse transcription and amplification. Via MiXCR, TCRdb re-called the multiplex PCR reads, giving one row per CDR3 protein. The table has roughly 200,000 distinct CDR3 sequences, approximately 30% seen once. The source of this sequence is a human donor with low-grade glioma or glioblastoma, undergoing nonglioma brain surgery, or in good health (not recorded which). The sequencing input was glioma tissue, nonneoplastic brain tissue, or PBMCs (not recorded which).

The CDR3 sequence: CASSPGTGYANYGYTF. In nucleotides, the CDR3 is TGTGCCAGCAGTCCCGGGACAGGATATGCTAACTATGGCTACACCTTC. The chain links TRBV27 to TRBJ1-2; 8 bases fit TRBD1. The CDR3 is 16 amino acids. J was trimmed by 0 bases and V by 5 bases; bases with no gene match: 8. Germline V CDR1 and CDR2: MNHEY, SMNVEV (reference sequence).